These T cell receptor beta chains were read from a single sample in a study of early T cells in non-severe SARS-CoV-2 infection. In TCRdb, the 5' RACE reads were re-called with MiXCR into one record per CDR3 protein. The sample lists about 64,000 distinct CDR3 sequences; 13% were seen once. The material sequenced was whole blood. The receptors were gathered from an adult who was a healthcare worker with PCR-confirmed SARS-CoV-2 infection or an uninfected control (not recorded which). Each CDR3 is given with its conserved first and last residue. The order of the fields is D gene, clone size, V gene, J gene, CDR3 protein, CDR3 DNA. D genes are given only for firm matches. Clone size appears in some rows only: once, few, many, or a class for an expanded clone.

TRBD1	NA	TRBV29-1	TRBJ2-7	CSVVSTGSSYEQYF	TGCAGCGTTGTTTCGACAGGGAGCTCCTACGAGCAGTACTTC
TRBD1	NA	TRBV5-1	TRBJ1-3	CASSGGQGNGNTIYF	TGCGCCAGCAGCGGGGGACAGGGGAACGGAAACACCATATATTTT
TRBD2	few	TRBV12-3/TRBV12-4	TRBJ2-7	CASSLAGGNEQYF	TGTGCCAGCAGCCTAGCGGGGGGGAACGAGCAGTACTTC
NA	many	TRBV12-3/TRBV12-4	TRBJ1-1	CASSSGENTEAFF	TGTGCCAGCAGTTCCGGGGAGAACACTGAAGCTTTCTTT
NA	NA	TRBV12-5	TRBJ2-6	CASGVSGANVLTF	TGTGCTAGTGGCGTCTCTGGGGCCAACGTCCTGACTTTC
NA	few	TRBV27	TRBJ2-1	CASSELGKLYEQFF	TGTGCCAGCAGTGAGTTGGGAAAATTATATGAGCAGTTCTTC
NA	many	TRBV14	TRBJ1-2	CASSQASLGGNYGYTF	TGTGCCAGCAGCCAAGCATCGCTGGGGGGGAACTATGGCTACACCTTC
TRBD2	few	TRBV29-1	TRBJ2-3	CSVLAGGGDTQYF	TGCAGCGTCCTAGCGGGGGGCGGAGATACGCAGTATTTT
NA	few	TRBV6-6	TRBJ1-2	CASSSVRGLDYGYTF	TGTGCCAGCAGCTCGGTCCGGGGGCTCGACTATGGCTACACCTTC
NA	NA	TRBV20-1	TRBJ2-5	CSASRSGSPQETQYF	TGCAGTGCTAGTCGGAGTGGCTCCCCCCAAGAGACCCAGTACTTC
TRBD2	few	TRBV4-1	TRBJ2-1	CASSQELAGAAPYNEQFF	TGCGCCAGCAGCCAAGAACTAGCGGGGGCCGCCCCCTACAATGAGCAGTTCTTC
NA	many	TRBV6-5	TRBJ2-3	CASSYSLGGVDTQYF	TGTGCCAGCAGTTACAGCCTAGGGGGGGTAGATACGCAGTATTTT
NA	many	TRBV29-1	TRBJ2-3	CSVEKAGYTDTQYF	TGCAGCGTTGAAAAGGCCGGATACACAGATACGCAGTATTTT
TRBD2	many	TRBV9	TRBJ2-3	CASSGGARDTQYF	TGTGCCAGTAGCGGGGGGGCCAGGGATACGCAGTATTTT
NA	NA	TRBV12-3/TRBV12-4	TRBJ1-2	CASSPGQISNYGYTF	TGTGCCAGCAGTCCCGGACAGATTTCCAACTATGGCTACACCTTC
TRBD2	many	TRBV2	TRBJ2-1	CATQASGGRNEQFF	TGTGCCACCCAGGCTAGCGGGGGGAGGAATGAGCAGTTCTTC
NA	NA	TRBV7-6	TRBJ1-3	CASSLDSSGNTIYF	TGTGCCAGCAGCTTGGACAGCTCTGGAAACACCATATATTTT
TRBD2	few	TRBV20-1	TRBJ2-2	CSATLAGAVTGELFF	TGCAGTGCTACACTAGCGGGGGCGGTCACCGGGGAGCTGTTTTTT
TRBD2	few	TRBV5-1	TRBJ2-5	CASSLGPSGGDQETQYF	TGCGCCAGCAGCTTAGGTCCTAGCGGGGGCGACCAAGAGACCCAGTACTTC
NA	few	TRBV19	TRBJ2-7	CASSTRLLHEQYF	TGTGCCAGTAGTACCCGCCTTTTGCACGAGCAGTACTTC
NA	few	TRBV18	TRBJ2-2	CASSATEGNGELFF	TGTGCCAGCTCTGCGACCGAAGGAAACGGGGAGCTGTTTTTT
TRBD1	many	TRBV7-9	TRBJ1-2	CASSLTGQGRWDYTF	TGTGCCAGCAGCCTTACTGGACAGGGTAGATGGGACTACACCTTC
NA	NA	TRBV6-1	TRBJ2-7	CATREVYEQYF	TGTGCCACCAGGGAGGTATACGAGCAGTACTTC
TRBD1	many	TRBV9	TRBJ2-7	CASSGGADRGVYEQYF	TGTGCCAGCAGCGGGGGAGCAGACAGGGGAGTTTACGAGCAGTACTTC
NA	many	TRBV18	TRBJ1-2	CASSPRQVNYGYTF	TGTGCCAGCTCACCCAGACAGGTGAACTATGGCTACACCTTC
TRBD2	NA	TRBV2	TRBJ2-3	CARDLAGASTDTQYF	TGTGCCAGAGACCTAGCGGGCGCAAGCACAGATACGCAGTATTTT
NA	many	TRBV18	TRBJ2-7	CASSPLEQESSYEQYF	TGTGCCAGCTCACCACTTGAACAGGAGAGCTCCTACGAGCAGTACTTC
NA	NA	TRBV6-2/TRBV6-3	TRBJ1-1	CASSYSLETNTEAFF	TGTGCCAGCAGTTACTCGCTGGAAACCAACACTGAAGCTTTCTTT
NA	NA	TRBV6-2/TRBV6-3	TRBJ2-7	CASSYLDGGPYEQYF	TGTGCCAGCAGTTACTTGGATGGGGGACCCTACGAGCAGTACTTC
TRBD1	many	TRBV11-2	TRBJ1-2	CASSFDRVHGYTF	TGTGCCAGCAGTTTCGACAGGGTTCATGGCTACACCTTC